One and the same sample provided the 17 T cell receptor beta chains below, sequenced in a study of blood T cell repertoires in COVID-19. Assay: immunoSEQ multiplex PCR; the TCRdb copy retains only in-frame clones and omits some. This repertoire shows tens of thousands of clones, more than 70% found once; its top ten account for under 2.5%. Material for sequencing was peripheral blood. The receptors were gathered from an older man with COVID-19, enrolled during active disease.

This clone is a singleton in its sample. This chain links TRBV6-1 with TRBJ2-3; the D gene is possibly TRBD1 (6 bases). Trimming shortened V by 1 base and J by 9 bases, and 11 bases separated the two germline ends. Germline assignment: CDR1 MNHNS and CDR2 SASEGT. CDR3 length equals 13 residues. The CDR3 reads CASSEGRGTTQYF. CDR3 nucleotides: TGTGCCAGCAGTGAAGGAAGGGGGACGACGCAGTATTTT.

This chain uses TRBV7-9 with TRBJ2-5; the match to TRBD2 covers 11 bases. With 1 base clipped from V and 0 bases from J, the junction kept 7 bases outside the gene matches. The CDR3 has 18 residues. The germline V gene encodes CDR1 SEHNR and CDR2 FQNEAQ (reference sequence). The CDR3 DNA reads TGTGCCAGCAGCTTAGGCTTCCGTAGCGGGGGGGACCAAGAGACCCAGTACTTC. As protein: CASSLGFRSGGDQETQYF.

The chain joins TRBV18 to TRBJ1-4, with 9 bases lining up with TRBD1. The CDR3 contains 18 residues. CDR1 and CDR2 from the germline V gene are KGHSH and LQKENI. The J segment lost 3 bases and the V segment lost 8 bases, leaving 16 bases of the junction unmatched. CDR3 sequence (DNA): TGTGCCAGCCACCCAACCGGGACAGGGCCCCCACCTAATGAAAAACTGTTTTTT. Translated, it gives CASHPTGTGPPPNEKLFF.

The chain combines TRBV25-1 with TRBJ2-5; maybe TRBD2 (5 bases). The germline CDR1 and CDR2 sequences are MGHDK and SYGVNS. The CDR3 loop spans 15 amino acids. V was trimmed by 0 bases and J by 1 base, leaving 9 bases between them. CDR3 bases: TGTGCCAGCAGTGAATATCGCGGGCTCCAAGAGACCCAGTACTTC. Its translation: CASSEYRGLQETQYF.

This sequence joins TRBV14 and TRBJ1-3, with D perhaps TRBD1 (5 bases). V dropped 6 bases and J dropped 7 bases, with 7 bases sitting between them. CDR1 SGHDN and CDR2 FVKESK come from the germline V gene. CDR3 length: 11 residues. Here the CDR3 reads CASRQVNTIYF. CDR3 in DNA: TGTGCCAGCAGACAGGTGAACACCATATATTTT.

This chain links TRBV21-1 with TRBJ2-5; TRBD1, the D gene given by the table, was not confirmed from the DNA. TRBV21-1 is a pseudogene segment. This CDR3 comprises 14 residues. CDR3 amino acids: CASSLWRRGETQYF. Here the CDR3 DNA reads TGTGCCAGCAGCTTATGGCGCAGGGGGGAGACCCAGTACTTC.

V is TRBV19 and J is TRBJ2-1; 9 bases align to TRBD2. Looked up from germline, CDR1 is LNHDA and CDR2 is SQIVND (reference sequence). After removal of 2 bases from V and 1 base from J, the junction contained 0 bases not matched to a gene. The CDR3 loop spans 15 amino acids. In DNA, the CDR3 is TGTGCCAGTAGTATAAGCGGGAGGTCCTACAATGAGCAGTTCTTC. It is translated as CASSISGRSYNEQFF.

V is TRBV28 and J is TRBJ1-1; D remains ambiguous. The V and J ends lost 6 bases and 2 bases respectively, with 13 bases between them. The CDR3 totals 14 residues. Per the germline V gene, CDR1 is MDHEN and CDR2 is SYDVKM. This CDR3 is CASSATGSNTEAFF. CDR3 DNA sequence: TGTGCCAGCAGCGCGACCGGGTCAAACACTGAAGCTTTCTTT. Full variable domain (missing parts from reference TRBV28 and TRBJ1-1): DVKVTQSSRYLVKRTGEKVFLECVQDMDHENMFWYRQDPGLGLRLIYFSYDVKMKEKGDIPEGYSVSREKKERFSLILESASTNQTSMYLCASSATGSNTEAFFGQGTRLTVV.

V and J are TRBV3-1 (or the pseudogene TRBV3-2) and TRBJ1-1; D perhaps matches TRBD1 (6 bases). The CDR3 is 13 residues long. V lost 6 bases and J lost 0, with 8 bases in between. CDR1 is LGHDT and CDR2 is YNNKEL in the germline V gene (reference sequence). As DNA, the CDR3 is TGTGCCAGCAGGGGGGCTGTGAACACTGAAGCTTTCTTT. Encoded protein: CASRGAVNTEAFF.

The chain combines TRBV30 with TRBJ1-1, with 8 positions matching TRBD1. Per germline, CDR1 GTSNPN and CDR2 SVGIG (reference sequence). J was trimmed by 5 bases and V by 2 bases; bases with no gene match: 10. The CDR3 length is 15 residues. The CDR3 coding sequence is TGTGCCTGGAGTACAGCGACAGGGGCGTCAACTGAAGCTTTCTTT. Its translation: CAWSTATGASTEAFF.

This clone was detected a few times. The chain carries TRBV27 and TRBJ1-2; 12 bases agree with TRBD1. Germline CDR1 is MNHEY and CDR2 is SMNVEV (reference sequence). The V gene end was trimmed by 5 bases and the J gene end by 4 bases; junction bases not matched to a gene: 5. The CDR3 contains 15 residues. The CDR3 sequence: CASSPGTGGFYGYTF. The CDR3 DNA reads as TGTGCCAGCAGTCCCGGGACAGGGGGCTTCTATGGCTACACCTTC.

Only one count was recorded for this clone. The chain combines TRBV11-2 with TRBJ2-1, with a tentative D call TRBD1 (6 bases). CDR3 length: 16 residues. Germline V gene data show CDR1 as SGHAT and CDR2 as FQNNGV. V dropped 1 base and J dropped 2 bases, with 12 bases sitting between them. The DNA of the CDR3 is TGTGCCAGCAGCTTAGGTGGGTCAGGGGCCTACAATGAGCAGTTCTTC. Protein: CASSLGGSGAYNEQFF.

This clone was recorded once. V is TRBV6-5 and J is TRBJ1-2; TRBD1 might be the D (6 bases). Trimming pared 7 bases from V and 6 bases from J, leaving 18 bases between. The V gene's germline CDR1 is MNHEY and CDR2 SVGAGI. The CDR3 spans 14 residues. The CDR3 reads CASNDRYLGDGYTF. The CDR3 nucleotides read TGTGCCAGCAACGACAGGTACCTTGGGGATGGCTACACCTTC.

The chain joins TRBV7-2 to TRBJ1-5; unclear D gene. Between the trimmed V and J ends, which lost 5 bases and 0 bases, there was a span of 14 bases. The CDR3 contains 16 residues. Germline V gives CDR1 SGHTA, CDR2 FQGNSA. CDR3 nucleotide sequence: TGTGCCAGCAGCCCCCAAGGGAGTTTTAGCAATCAGCCCCAGCATTTT. Its protein product is CASSPQGSFSNQPQHF. Supplemented by reference TRBV7-2 and TRBJ1-5, the full variable domain reads GAGVSQSPSNKVTEKGKDVELRCDPISGHTALYWYRQSLGQGLEFLIYFQGNSAPDKSGLPSDRFSAERTGGSVSTLTIQRTQQEDSAVYLCASSPQGSFSNQPQHFGDGTRLSIL.

The gene calls are TRBV30 and TRBJ1-2; a possible D gene is TRBD1 (6 bases). Germline-derived CDR1 and CDR2 are GTSNPN and SVGIG (reference sequence). The CDR3 loop spans 14 amino acids. The V and J ends lost 6 bases and 0 bases respectively, with 14 bases between them. CDR3 in amino acids: CACERGGTNYGYTF. The CDR3 DNA sequence: TGTGCCTGCGAAAGGGGGGGGACTAACTATGGCTACACCTTC.

The chain joins TRBV6-5 to TRBJ1-3; 9 bases match TRBD1. The CDR3 runs to 14 residues. In germline, CDR1 is MNHEY, CDR2 SVGAGI. V shed 5 bases and J 6 bases; nucleotides not matched to a gene: 5. The CDR3 region is CASSLGQGKNTIYF. The CDR3 nucleotides read TGTGCCAGCAGTCTTGGACAGGGGAAAAACACCATATATTTT.

V gene TRBV13 combines with J gene TRBJ2-7; tentatively, D is TRBD1 (5 bases). Trimming stripped 5 bases from V and 2 bases from J, with 19 bases between. This CDR3 comprises 16 residues. Per germline, CDR1 PRHDT and CDR2 FYEKMQ (reference sequence). The CDR3 DNA reads as TGTGCCAGCAGCCCCGACAGAGGACAAGCCACCTACGAGCAGTACTTC. It codes for CASSPDRGQATYEQYF. The variable domain in full, with the rest retrieved from reference TRBV13 and TRBJ2-7, is AAGVIQSPRHLIKEKRETATLKCYPIPRHDTVYWYQQGPGQDPQFLISFYEKMQSDKGSIPDRFSAQQFSDYHSELNMSSLELGDSALYFCASSPDRGQATYEQYFGPGTRLTVT.